A single sample is the source of the 19 T cell receptor beta chains below, sequenced in a study of cytomegalovirus exposure and HLA in healthy donors. Primers included in the PCR were 60 Vbeta and 13 Jbeta primers. Assay: immunoSEQ multiplex PCR; the TCRdb copy retains only in-frame clones and omits some. Found here are about 140,000 clones, roughly 80% of them singletons; the top ten hold 2.5% to 3%. Specimen: PBMCs. The receptors derive from a woman between 25 and 40 years old in good health and CMV-seronegative.

This rearrangement joins TRBV27 to TRBJ1-5, with 7 bases lining up with TRBD1. CDR1 and CDR2 from the germline V gene are MNHEY and SMNVEV (reference sequence). With 5 bases clipped from V and 4 bases from J, the junction kept 11 bases outside the gene matches. This CDR3 has 16 amino acids. The DNA of the CDR3 is TGTGCCAGCAGTGTCCAGGGGGATGGGGGTAATCAGCCCCAGCATTTT. Translation: CASSVQGDGGNQPQHF.

A note on this clone: Other DNA variants within this sample encode the same CDR3. The chain employs TRBV19 and TRBJ1-5; 9 bases agree with TRBD1. Germline V CDR1 and CDR2: LNHDA, SQIVND (reference sequence). The V and J ends lost 6 bases and 3 bases, in that order; junction bases with no gene match: 6. The CDR3 is 15 residues long. The DNA of the CDR3 is TGTGCCAGTAGCACGACAGGGGGTCTCAATCAGCCCCAGCATTTT. Protein sequence: CASSTTGGLNQPQHF. Full variable domain (rest looked up from reference TRBV19 and TRBJ1-5): DGGITQSPKYLFRKEGQNVTLSCEQNLNHDAMYWYRQDPGQGLRLIYYSQIVNDFQKGDIAEGYSVSREKKESFPLTVTSAQKNPTAFYLCASSTTGGLNQPQHFGDGTRLSIL.

The V call is TRBV27, the J call TRBJ1-1; D possibly corresponds to TRBD1 (6 bases). This CDR3 is built from 15 residues. V lost 5 bases, J lost 0 bases, and 13 bases lay in between. Germline V gives CDR1 MNHEY, CDR2 SMNVEV (reference sequence). CDR3 region: CASSTDSFMNTEAFF. The CDR3 nucleotides read TGTGCCAGCAGTACGGACAGCTTCATGAACACTGAAGCTTTCTTT.

This clone was seen a few times. DNA for the CDR3: TGTGCCAGTAGTATCTTGCAATCAGGGGGTGAGGAAAAACTGTTTTTT. Protein product: CASSILQSGGEEKLFF. The rearrangement links TRBV19 to TRBJ1-4, with 7 nucleotides matching TRBD1. From germline, CDR1 is LNHDA and CDR2 SQIVND (reference sequence). The CDR3 is 16 amino acids. The trim removed 3 bases at V and 8 bases at J, leaving 12 bases unmatched.

The gene calls are TRBV18 and TRBJ1-6, with 9 bases fitting TRBD1. Per germline, CDR1 KGHSH and CDR2 LQKENI. The CDR3 length is 17 residues. Trimming cost V 3 bases and J 0 bases; bases outside gene matches: 3. The CDR3 DNA reads as TGTGCCAGCTCACCGACAGGGGGTAGCTCCTATAATTCACCCCTCCACTTT. Its translation is CASSPTGGSSYNSPLHF.

V usage is TRBV6-6 and J usage is TRBJ2-1; a weak D match, TRBD2 (7 bases). V dropped 2 bases and J dropped 5 bases, with 13 bases sitting between them. The CDR3 covers 15 residues. CDR1 is MNHNY and CDR2 is SVGAGI in the germline V gene (reference sequence). DNA of the CDR3: TGTGCCAGCAGTTACCCCGGGGGGCCCAACAATGAGCAGTTCTTC. Translating gives CASSYPGGPNNEQFF.

The chain links TRBV27 to TRBJ1-2; the D gene is possibly TRBD1 (6 bases). Germline CDR1 is MNHEY and CDR2 is SMNVEV (reference sequence). Trimming removed 2 bases from V and 6 bases from J, with 10 bases in between. The CDR3 consists of 13 residues. In nucleotides, the CDR3 is TGTGCCAGCAGTTTAAACAGGGTCGATGGCTACACCTTC. Amino acids: CASSLNRVDGYTF.

The chain is built from TRBV9 and TRBJ1-1; D may be TRBD1 (6 bases). Trimming left V 4 bases short and J 5 bases short, with 12 bases between. The length of the CDR3 is 13 residues. The germline V gene encodes CDR1 SGDLS and CDR2 YYNGEE. CDR3 nucleotides: TGTGCCAGCAGCCCTCCAGGGGCAACTGAAGCTTTCTTT. Translation gives CASSPPGATEAFF.

Concerning this clone itself: Germline and junction disagree at one end, which may indicate a read error. The sample carries other DNA sequences with the same CDR3. The V gene is TRBV15, the J gene TRBJ2-1, with a weak D call TRBD1 (5 bases). Germline V gene lookup returns CDR1 LNHNV and CDR2 YYDKDF (reference sequence). The CDR3 extends over 14 amino acids. CDR3 bases: TGCGCCACCAGCAGAGCATTGGGGCGGAATGAGCAGTTCTTC. The encoded protein is CATSRALGRNEQFF.

The chain recombines TRBV5-4 with TRBJ1-4, with D hard to call. Trimming pared 4 bases from V and 6 bases from J, leaving 13 bases between. The CDR3 loop spans 14 amino acids. The germline V gene has CDR1 SGHNT and CDR2 YYREEE (reference sequence). The CDR3 DNA reads as TGTGCCAGCAGCACGGGAGGCCGCGATGAAAAACTGTTTTTT. Protein sequence: CASSTGGRDEKLFF.

Of note for this clone: The junction departs from the called germline gene at one end, perhaps through a read error. In the same sample, other DNA sequences code for this CDR3. V usage is TRBV7-2 and J usage is TRBJ1-1; tentatively, D is TRBD1 (5 bases). The length of the CDR3 is 14 residues. Germline V gives CDR1 SGHTA, CDR2 FQGNSA. This chain's CDR3 is CASSSSGTYRGAFF. The CDR3, as DNA: TGTGCCAGCAGCTCATCCGGGACTTATAGAGGAGCTTTTTTT. The whole variable domain, filled in from reference TRBV7-2 and TRBJ1-1, reads GAGVSQSPSNKVTEKGKDVELRCDPISGHTALYWYRQSLGQGLEFLIYFQGNSAPDKSGLPSDRFSAERTGGSVSTLTIQRTQQEDSAVYLCASSSSGTYRGAFFGQGTRLTVV.

This sequence joins TRBV28 and TRBJ1-2; 9 nucleotides line up with TRBD1. V lost 7 bases, J lost 2 bases, and 14 bases stayed unmatched. Per the germline V gene, CDR1 is MDHEN and CDR2 is SYDVKM. This CDR3 is 17 amino acids long. In DNA, the CDR3 is TGTGCCAGCAATGCCGGGACAGGGAGGGGGAAAAACTATGGCTACACCTTC. The encoded protein is CASNAGTGRGKNYGYTF.

The chain combines TRBV5-4 with TRBJ1-4; TRBD1 agrees at 11 bases. Germline-derived CDR1 and CDR2 are SGHNT and YYREEE (reference sequence). There are 16 residues in the CDR3. The V and J ends lost 4 bases and 8 bases, in that order; junction bases with no gene match: 10. CDR3 loop: CASSTLGQGAGEKLFF. The DNA of the CDR3 is TGTGCCAGCAGCACCTTAGGACAGGGGGCAGGGGAAAAACTGTTTTTT.

V is TRBV7-2 and J is TRBJ1-2, with D unresolved. This CDR3 has 14 amino acids. Germline loops: CDR1 SGHTA, CDR2 FQGNSA. Trimming took off 1 base at V and 4 bases at J, with 10 bases between the two ends. The CDR3, as DNA: TGTGCCAGCAGCTTAGATCAGGTTCTCTATGGCTACACCTTC. Protein sequence: CASSLDQVLYGYTF.

This chain uses TRBV18 with TRBJ2-3, with 7 bases matching TRBD2. This CDR3 is 18 amino acids long. Germline CDR1 KGHSH, CDR2 LQKENI. The J segment lost 2 bases and the V segment lost 0 bases, leaving 11 bases of the junction unmatched. CDR3 loop: CASSPPLGRGGDTDTQYF. The CDR3 coding sequence is TGTGCCAGCTCACCACCCCTAGGTCGGGGAGGGGACACAGATACGCAGTATTTT.

The CDR3 nucleotides read TGCGCCAGCAGCTTGGATCAGAACACTGAAGCTTTCTTT. Translated: CASSLDQNTEAFF. The chain has TRBV5-1 and TRBJ1-1; D is uncertain. V lost 0 bases and J lost 1, with 4 bases in between. The CDR3 contains 13 residues. Per germline, CDR1 SGHRS and CDR2 YFSETQ.

The chain combines TRBV10-3 with TRBJ2-3; 11 bases map to TRBD2. Germline assignment: CDR1 ENHRY and CDR2 SYGVKD. The V segment lost 11 bases and the J segment 4 bases; nucleotides outside the gene matches: 14. This CDR3 spans 16 amino acids. The CDR3 spells CASTSGLAGLSDTQYF. The CDR3 DNA follows: TGTGCCTCAACCTCTGGACTAGCGGGCCTCTCAGATACGCAGTATTTT.

V and J are TRBV18 and TRBJ2-2; TRBD1 matches 7 bases. V shed 8 bases and J 5 bases; nucleotides not matched to a gene: 11. This CDR3 is 15 amino acids long. CDR1 and CDR2 from the germline V gene are KGHSH and LQKENI. The CDR3 loop is CASRPTGLGTGELFF. CDR3 coding DNA: TGTGCCAGCCGACCGACAGGGTTGGGGACCGGGGAGCTGTTTTTT.

This chain links TRBV27 with TRBJ2-1, with TRBD2 matching 7 bases. The CDR3 has 13 amino acids. Germline trimming cut 3 bases from V and 8 bases from J; bases unmatched to any gene: 4. In germline, CDR1 is MNHEY, CDR2 SMNVEV (reference sequence). The CDR3 region is CASSLWGGDEQFF. CDR3 coding DNA: TGTGCCAGCAGTTTGTGGGGGGGGGATGAGCAGTTCTTC.